This T cell receptor (beta chain) was observed in a study of T cell responses to AZD1222 COVID-19 vaccine. Findings and limits, study-wide: The study reported that nearly half of spike-specific TCRs target unmutated variant regions. Donor demographics were predominantly white British with a female majority; clonal diversity may be underestimated.

Per germline, CDR1 MNHEY and CDR2 SMNVEV (reference sequence). The CDR3 has 14 residues. Trimming left V 5 bases short and J 8 bases short, with 13 bases between. Of note for this clone: The antigen is undetermined.

TCRdb's copy holds only in-frame clones and misses some; the assay was immunoSEQ multiplex PCR. The sample lists approximately 150,000 clones; 90% to 95% were seen once. V and J are TRBV27 and TRBJ1-6; D not resolved. This sample comprised peripheral blood, obtained 28 days after the second AZD1222 dose. This clonotype originated in an adult who received the AZD1222 COVID-19 vaccine. The CDR3 bases are TGTGCCAGCAGTCTCCGGACTTTTGATTCACCCCTCCACTTT. The encoded protein is CASSLRTFDSPLHF.